The 21 T cell receptor beta chains below were found in one sample sequenced in a study of vaccination and CD4 T cells after COVID-19. No antigen has been assigned to these receptors. CD4+ T cells that had been cultured provided DNA sequenced with the Oncomine TCR Beta short-read assay. Using its own MiXCR run on the PCR reads, TCRdb lists one record per CDR3 protein. The data hold about 21,000 distinct CDR3 sequences, with about 40% observed a single time. Treatment here: roughly 10-day PBMC culture with coronavirus spike peptide pools or control peptides (ViraFEST assay). Sequencing was performed on CD4+ T cells from blood, cultured in vitro, taken before SARS-CoV-2 vaccination. The receptors were gathered from a human donor who had recovered from COVID-19.

The CDR3 DNA reads as TGCAGTGCTAGAGATTTTTCGGGAGAGACCCAGTACTTC. Translating it yields CSARDFSGETQYF. The V call is TRBV20-1, the J call TRBJ2-5; D call uncertain. The V end lost 0 bases, the J end lost 4 bases, and 9 bases lay between the germline ends. The CDR3 has 13 residues. Per the germline V gene, CDR1 is DFQATT and CDR2 is SNEGSKA (reference sequence).

This clonotype is labeled as medium-sized (0.01 to 0.1%). The rearrangement joins TRBV15 to TRBJ1-2, with no clear D. In germline, CDR1 is LNHNV, CDR2 YYDKDF (reference sequence). The CDR3 runs 14 residues. V was shortened by 1 base and J by 4 bases, with 10 bases between the two germline ends. CDR3 nucleotide sequence: TGTGCCACCAGCAGAGGGGAGGGCAGCTATGGCTACACCTTC. It codes for CATSRGEGSYGYTF. Complete variable domain (other parts from reference TRBV15 and TRBJ1-2): DAMVIQNPRYQVTQFGKPVTLSCSQTLNHNVMYWYQQKSSQAPKLLFHYYDKDFNNEADTPDNFQSRRPNTSFCFLDIRSPGLGDTAMYLCATSRGEGSYGYTFGSGTRLTVV.

This clonotype has more than one count but fewer than ten. This CDR3 reads CATNRLGNTDTQYF. The CDR3 coding sequence is TGTGCCACAAACCGACTGGGAAACACAGATACGCAGTATTTT. V and J are TRBV27 and TRBJ2-3; no reliable D call. The CDR3 runs to 14 residues. Trimming cost V 10 bases and J 2 bases, with 16 bases left between them. Germline lookup yields CDR1 MNHEY and CDR2 SMNVEV (reference sequence).

V usage is TRBV2 and J usage is TRBJ1-6; possibly TRBD1 for D (5 bases). This CDR3 comprises 16 residues. Germline V lookup: CDR1 SNHLY, CDR2 FYNNEI. V lost 5 bases and J 0 bases, leaving 11 bases between the germline ends. In nucleotides, the CDR3 is TGTGCCAGCAGTTTCACGAGGGGCTCCTATAATTCACCCCTCCACTTT. This translates into CASSFTRGSYNSPLHF. Based on the CDR3 plus reference TRBV2 and TRBJ1-6, the full variable domain is EPEVTQTPSHQVTQMGQEVILRCVPISNHLYFYWYRQILGQKVEFLVSFYNNEISEKSEIFDDQFSVERPDGSNFTLKIRSTKLEDSAMYFCASSFTRGSYNSPLHFGNGTRLTVT.

This rearrangement joins TRBV20-1 to TRBJ2-7; 8 bases line up with TRBD1. Germline V gene lookup returns CDR1 DFQATT and CDR2 SNEGSKA (reference sequence). The V and J ends lost 2 bases and 1 base, in that order; junction bases with no gene match: 10. The CDR3 has 16 residues. The CDR3 protein is CSARKVSGGLSYEQYF. CDR3 DNA: TGCAGTGCTAGAAAGGTTTCAGGGGGCTTATCCTACGAGCAGTACTTC.

This clonotype was recorded a few times. J is TRBJ2-7 and V is TRBV6-5; D is undetermined. Trimming left V 0 bases short and J 7 bases short, with 13 bases between. Germline V gene lookup returns CDR1 MNHEY and CDR2 SVGAGI. This CDR3 has 14 residues. The chain's CDR3 is CASSYSTAHGEQYF. The CDR3 region has the DNA TGTGCCAGCAGTTACTCGACCGCTCACGGAGAGCAGTACTTC.

The genes are TRBV6-1 and TRBJ2-1, with 10 bases lining up with TRBD2. Per germline, CDR1 MNHNS and CDR2 SASEGT. This CDR3 contains 15 residues. V lost 6 bases and J lost 3; bases outside the gene matches: 5. The CDR3 region has the DNA TGTGCCAGCAGCCGAAGCGGGGGGGGCTACAATGAGCAGTTCTTC. Translating it yields CASSRSGGGYNEQFF.

V and J are TRBV6-2 or TRBV6-3 and TRBJ2-7; either TRBD1 or TRBD2 may fit D (5 bases each). V was pared by 0 bases and J by 3 bases, with 15 bases between. The germline V gene encodes CDR1 MNHEY and CDR2 SVGEGT. CDR3 length equals 16 residues. DNA of the CDR3: TGTGCCAGCAGTTACTCGTCCGGGGCCCAATACTACGAGCAGTACTTC. As protein: CASSYSSGAQYYEQYF.

This clonotype was seen a handful of times. The gene calls are TRBV7-2 and TRBJ1-3, with D possibly matching TRBD1 (6 bases). The germline V gene encodes CDR1 SGHTA and CDR2 FQGNSA. Trimming pared 10 bases from V and 0 bases from J, leaving 22 bases between. The CDR3 is 17 amino acids. The CDR3 DNA sequence: TGTGCCAACGAATGGCGGGACACGACCTACTCTGGAAACACCATATATTTT. The encoded protein is CANEWRDTTYSGNTIYF.

The V gene is TRBV18, the J gene TRBJ2-3; 8 nucleotides align to TRBD1. Looked up from germline, CDR1 is KGHSH and CDR2 is LQKENI. This CDR3 spans 13 amino acids. Trimming removed 3 bases from V and 10 bases from J; junction bases left unmatched: 6. This CDR3 reads CASSPGQDSPQYF. The CDR3 DNA reads TGTGCCAGCTCACCGGGACAGGATAGTCCGCAGTATTTT.

This clonotype was observed a handful of times. The CDR3: CASRFRTGDTGELFF. CDR3 nucleotide sequence: TGTGCCAGCAGATTCCGGACAGGGGACACCGGGGAGCTGTTTTTT. The chain combines TRBV27 with TRBJ2-2, with 9 bases fitting TRBD1. The CDR3 contains 15 residues. Germline CDR1 MNHEY, CDR2 SMNVEV (reference sequence). V trimming: 6 bases; J trimming: 3 bases; junction bases outside the gene matches: 5.

This rearrangement joins TRBV2 to TRBJ2-7; no clear D gene. Per the germline V gene, CDR1 is SNHLY and CDR2 is FYNNEI. The CDR3 runs 14 residues. V was clipped by 4 bases and J by 2 bases, with 12 bases between them. The CDR3 bases are TGTGCCAGCAGTGTTACTTTTGGCCCCTACGAGCAGTACTTC. It encodes CASSVTFGPYEQYF.

The V and J genes are TRBV12-3 or TRBV12-4 and TRBJ1-2; D may be TRBD1 (6 bases). V lost 7 bases, J lost 8 bases, and 14 bases lay in between. The CDR3 is 12 residues long. The CDR3, as DNA: TGTGCCAGCAAATTTGGGGGGCTCGGCTACACCTTC. It encodes CASKFGGLGYTF.

Here the CDR3 DNA reads TGTGCCAGCAGCCAACGGACAGGGGGCCCTGACTATGGCTACACCTTC. This codes for CASSQRTGGPDYGYTF. The rearrangement uses TRBV7-2 and TRBJ1-2, with 11 bases that match TRBD1. Germline V gene sequence: CDR1 SGHTA, CDR2 FQGNSA. After removal of 5 bases from V and 3 bases from J, the junction contained 8 bases not matched to a gene. The CDR3 has 16 residues.

CDR3: CASSIGAGNTIYF. DNA of the CDR3: TGTGCCAGCAGTATCGGGGCTGGAAACACCATATATTTT. The V gene is TRBV28, the J gene TRBJ1-3; D gene ambiguous. Germline V gene data show CDR1 as MDHEN and CDR2 as SYDVKM. The CDR3 consists of 13 residues. V was pared by 5 bases and J by 2 bases, with 7 bases between. Full variable domain (missing parts from reference TRBV28 and TRBJ1-3): DVKVTQSSRYLVKRTGEKVFLECVQDMDHENMFWYRQDPGLGLRLIYFSYDVKMKEKGDIPEGYSVSREKKERFSLILESASTNQTSMYLCASSIGAGNTIYFGEGSWLTVV.

The sample holds a few counts of this clonotype. The V and J genes are TRBV20-1 and TRBJ2-1, with TRBD2 matching over 8 bases. Germline assignment: CDR1 DFQATT and CDR2 SNEGSKA (reference sequence). With 6 bases clipped from V and 9 bases from J, the junction kept 19 bases outside the gene matches. The CDR3 runs to 16 residues. CDR3 bases: TGCAGTGCCCCCAATATGAAGCGGGAGAAGCGAGCTGAGCAGTTCTTC. Residues: CSAPNMKREKRAEQFF.

The chain links TRBV18 to TRBJ2-6, with D perhaps matching TRBD2 (6 bases). Between the trimmed V and J ends, which lost 2 bases and 0 bases, there was a span of 14 bases. The CDR3 totals 18 residues. CDR1 KGHSH and CDR2 LQKENI come from the germline V gene. CDR3 loop: CASSPVEGVGSGANVLTF. Here the CDR3 DNA reads TGTGCCAGCTCACCAGTGGAGGGAGTGGGCTCTGGGGCCAACGTCCTGACTTTC.

The chain has TRBV29-1 and TRBJ2-3; the D gene is possibly TRBD2 (5 bases). Per germline, CDR1 SQVTM and CDR2 ANQGSEA. The CDR3 extends over 13 amino acids. Trimming stripped 5 bases from V and 7 bases from J, with 16 bases between. Here the CDR3 DNA reads TGCAGCGTTCTCCGGGAAAGATTGAATACGCAGTATTTT. This codes for CSVLRERLNTQYF.

A few counts support this clonotype. The genes are TRBV20-1 and TRBJ2-2; no definite D call. Trimming cost V 5 bases and J 0 bases, with 13 bases left between them. The germline gives CDR1 DFQATT, CDR2 SNEGSKA (reference sequence). This CDR3 is built from 15 residues. CDR3 loop: CSAPNLGSNTGELFF. Written as DNA, the CDR3 is TGCAGTGCTCCGAACCTGGGATCGAACACCGGGGAGCTGTTTTTT.

The genes are TRBV7-9 and TRBJ2-6, with D possibly being TRBD1 or TRBD2 (5 bases each). The CDR3 is 17 amino acids. The V gene's germline CDR1 is SEHNR and CDR2 FQNEAQ (reference sequence). Trimming left V 3 bases short and J 0 bases short, with 12 bases between. The CDR3 here is CASSLGRAFSGANVLTF. For the CDR3, the DNA is TGTGCCAGCAGCTTGGGGCGGGCGTTCTCTGGGGCCAACGTCCTGACTTTC.

This clonotype has just one count. This chain connects TRBV29-1 to TRBJ2-5; no clear D. Germline V gives CDR1 SQVTM, CDR2 ANQGSEA. V was shortened by 5 bases and J by 1 base, with 8 bases between the two germline ends. CDR3 length equals 12 residues. The CDR3 region has the DNA TGCAGCGTTTACTGGACCCAAGAGACCCAGTACTTC. This codes for CSVYWTQETQYF.